This T cell receptor beta chain was sequenced in a study of patients and donors after allogeneic stem cell transplantation. TCRdb independently ran MiXCR on the RT-PCR reads; one entry per CDR3 protein. The sample includes over 65,000 distinct CDR3 sequences, around 27% of them seen just once. There are a few counts of this clonotype. The V end was cut by 1 base, the J end by 7 bases, with 8 bases between. The germline V gene has CDR1 SEHNR and CDR2 FQNEAQ (reference sequence). The CDR3 length is 13 residues. Sequenced input: blood, either unsorted or a sorted T cell fraction (not recorded which). This TCR was recovered from a human donor who was either an allogeneic HSCT recipient or a stem cell or donor lymphocyte infusion donor (not recorded which). It is not recorded whose cells these are; they may come from a transplant donor. This rearrangement joins TRBV7-9 to TRBJ2-4; D might be TRBD2 (6 bases). The CDR3 sequence: CASSLVGGNIQYF. DNA for the CDR3: TGTGCCAGCAGCTTAGTAGGAGGGAACATTCAGTACTTC.